The clone carrying this T cell receptor beta chain was counted ten times or more. Its antigen is not identified. The data belong to a study of regulatory T cells in long-lasting Graves disease. Unmatched junction bases numbered 6, after V lost 5 bases and J lost 3 bases. The CDR3 contains 14 residues. In germline, CDR1 is MGHRA, CDR2 YSYEKL. In building TCR beta libraries, iRepertoire HTBI primers were used together with Arm-PCR of CDR3 regions. TCRdb itself ran the multiplex PCR reads through MiXCR, one entry per CDR3 protein. The sample has around 250,000 distinct CDR3 sequences, 15% to 20% seen once; the top ten hold about 15%. Time point given: newly diagnosed GD, antithyroid drugs for less than 3 months. Generation of the TCR library employed RNA extracted from PBMCs. The patient group derived from an endocrinology department in Xi'an, China. Study findings and constraints: When disease was persistent, TRBV28, TRBJ1-2 and TRBJ2-5 were the favored segments.

These same data were also listed under a study on T cells in Graves' hyperthyroidism and ophthalmopathy. This second report adds: HTBI primers were the set used in a first-round RT-PCR of the TCR CDR3.

This chain joins TRBV4-1 and TRBJ2-5; 7 bases are shared with TRBD1. The receptor's source is a woman aged 25 to 39 with Graves disease. Here the sequenced sample was peripheral blood mononuclear cells (PBMCs), taken at new diagnosis, from a patient treated with antithyroid drugs. CDR3 in amino acids: CASSKGTAKETQYF. In nucleotides, the CDR3 is TGCGCCAGCAGCAAAGGGACAGCCAAAGAGACCCAGTACTTC.